Below are 32 T cell receptor beta chains sequenced from a single sample in a study of blood T cell repertoires in COVID-19. Here immunoSEQ multiplex PCR was the method, and the copy in TCRdb shows in-frame clones only, minus some. The sample carries 200,000 to 300,000 clones, about 89% recorded once. The sample comprised PBMCs or T cells enriched from blood (not recorded which). The receptors come from a woman aged 25 to 39 who had recovered from COVID-19.

The V gene is TRBV6-4, the J gene TRBJ1-1, with 12 nucleotides matching TRBD1. This CDR3 has 15 residues. Trimming took 8 bases from V and 7 from J; bases not matched to a gene: 11. CDR1 is MRHNA and CDR2 is SNTAGT in the germline V gene. DNA of the CDR3: TGTGCCAGCCAGCACCGGGACAGGGGGCTGCATGAAGCTTTCTTT. Protein product: CASQHRDRGLHEAFF.

This sequence joins TRBV3-1 (or the pseudogene TRBV3-2) and TRBJ2-1; 9 positions agree with TRBD2. Trimming cost V 4 bases and J 4 bases; bases outside gene matches: 11. From germline, CDR1 is LGHDT and CDR2 YNNKEL (reference sequence). CDR3 size: 17 residues. Here the CDR3 DNA reads TGTGCCAGCAGCCCGAGTATGTCTAGCGGGGCTTACAATGAGCAGTTCTTC. Protein: CASSPSMSSGAYNEQFF.

The chain joins TRBV19 to TRBJ2-1; 8 bases are shared with TRBD2. Germline V gives CDR1 LNHDA, CDR2 SQIVND (reference sequence). CDR3 length equals 14 residues. The J segment lost 2 bases and the V segment lost 6 bases, leaving 3 bases of the junction unmatched. CDR3 sequence (DNA): TGTGCCAGTAGACCGGGACTAGCCTACAATGAGCAGTTCTTC. Translated, it gives CASRPGLAYNEQFF.

This clone was recorded only once. V gene TRBV29-1 combines with J gene TRBJ2-7, with D possibly being TRBD2 (5 bases). Looked up from germline, CDR1 is SQVTM and CDR2 is ANQGSEA. The CDR3 length is 13 residues. V shed 0 bases and J shed 6 bases, with 12 bases lying between them. The CDR3 nucleotides are TGCAGCGTTGAAGAGACTACGGGGAGCGAGCAGTACTTC. Amino acids: CSVEETTGSEQYF.

J is TRBJ2-1 and V is TRBV19; 9 bases line up with TRBD2. Germline trimming cut 3 bases from V and 4 bases from J; bases unmatched to any gene: 4. Looked up from germline, CDR1 is LNHDA and CDR2 is SQIVND (reference sequence). CDR3 size: 15 residues. The CDR3 is CASSITTSGYNEQFF. The CDR3 DNA reads as TGTGCCAGTAGTATTACGACTAGCGGTTACAATGAGCAGTTCTTC.

The V call is TRBV7-2, the J call TRBJ2-1; tentative D call: TRBD2 (6 bases). The germline CDR1 and CDR2 sequences are SGHTA and FQGNSA. Trimming left V 2 bases short and J 2 bases short, with 13 bases between. The CDR3 length is 16 residues. The DNA for the CDR3 is TGTGCCAGCAGCTTACACGGGAGTAACACCTACAATGAGCAGTTCTTC. It translates to CASSLHGSNTYNEQFF.

The chain links TRBV7-9 to TRBJ1-5; the match to TRBD1 covers 9 bases. The ends lost 8 bases at V and 1 base at J; junction bases unmatched: 9. The length of the CDR3 is 16 residues. Germline V lookup: CDR1 SEHNR, CDR2 FQNEAQ (reference sequence). The CDR3 bases are TGTGCCAGCGGGGAAACAGGGGGCATCAGCAATCAGCCCCAGCATTTT. It codes for CASGETGGISNQPQHF.

This clone has just one count. The chain uses TRBV19 and TRBJ2-1, with 10 nucleotides matching TRBD2. The CDR3 has 16 amino acids. V dropped 1 base and J dropped 6; count of bases not matched to a gene: 6. CDR1 and CDR2 from the germline V gene are LNHDA and SQIVND (reference sequence). CDR3 in amino acids: CASSIVAAGGPNEQFF. CDR3 bases: TGTGCCAGTAGTATAGTGGCAGCGGGAGGGCCCAATGAGCAGTTCTTC. The full variable domain, rest sourced from reference TRBV19 and TRBJ2-1, is DGGITQSPKYLFRKEGQNVTLSCEQNLNHDAMYWYRQDPGQGLRLIYYSQIVNDFQKGDIAEGYSVSREKKESFPLTVTSAQKNPTAFYLCASSIVAAGGPNEQFFGPGTRLTVL.

The J gene is TRBJ2-3, the V gene TRBV28; 9 bases match TRBD1. J lost 4 bases, V lost 6 bases, and 2 bases had no gene match. This CDR3 has 13 amino acids. Germline V gene data show CDR1 as MDHEN and CDR2 as SYDVKM. Here the CDR3 reads CASRTGGPDTQYF. In DNA, the CDR3 is TGTGCCAGCAGAACAGGGGGCCCAGATACGCAGTATTTT.

The V gene is TRBV24-1, the J gene TRBJ1-3; a weak D match, TRBD1 (6 bases). The CDR3 is 15 residues long. Trimming removed 4 bases from V and 4 bases from J, with 13 bases in between. Germline V gene data show CDR1 as KGHDR and CDR2 as SFDVKD. In DNA form, the CDR3 reads TGTGCCACCAGTGACTCAACAGGGCCCGGAAACACCATATATTTT. It encodes CATSDSTGPGNTIYF.

The V call is TRBV6-2 or TRBV6-3, the J call TRBJ1-4, with 7 bases matching TRBD1. The CDR3 runs 14 residues. CDR1 MNHEY and CDR2 SVGEGT come from the germline V gene. The V segment lost 2 bases and the J segment 7 bases; nucleotides outside the gene matches: 4. The CDR3 DNA sequence: TGTGCCAGCAGTTACGAACAGGGGATTGAAAAACTGTTTTTT. Protein: CASSYEQGIEKLFF.

This rearrangement joins TRBV5-4 to TRBJ2-7; possibly TRBD2 for D (6 bases). The ends were cut back, 2 bases at V and 3 bases at J, with 12 bases in the middle. CDR1 SGHNT and CDR2 YYREEE come from the germline V gene (reference sequence). This CDR3 is built from 14 residues. CDR3: CASSFWDSIYEQYF. The CDR3 DNA is TGTGCCAGCAGCTTTTGGGACTCAATCTACGAGCAGTACTTC.

This CDR3 is CASRRTSGRSSYNEQFF. In DNA, the CDR3 is TGTGCCAGCAGGCGGACTAGCGGGAGGAGCTCCTACAATGAGCAGTTCTTC. The V and J genes are TRBV9 and TRBJ2-1; 14 bases map to TRBD2. This CDR3 has 17 amino acids. Germline trimming cut 5 bases from V and 0 bases from J; bases unmatched to any gene: 4. The germline V gene has CDR1 SGDLS and CDR2 YYNGEE.

V usage is TRBV4-3 and J usage is TRBJ2-1; 10 nucleotides match TRBD2. Germline CDR1 reads LGHNA; CDR2 reads YSLEER. V was pared by 0 bases and J by 4 bases, with 3 bases of the junction left unmatched. The CDR3 runs 16 residues. The CDR3 region is CASSQEGLADYNEQFF. The CDR3 DNA reads TGCGCCAGCAGCCAAGAAGGACTAGCGGATTACAATGAGCAGTTCTTC.

This chain joins TRBV27 and TRBJ1-6; D not certain. V shed 7 bases and J shed 0 bases, with 13 bases lying between them. Germline V CDR1 and CDR2: MNHEY, SMNVEV (reference sequence). The CDR3 consists of 16 residues. The CDR3 bases are TGTGCCAGCAAAGACTCAGCAGCCTCCTATAATTCACCCCTCCACTTT. This sequence encodes CASKDSAASYNSPLHF.

Worth noting for this clone: With a much larger clone just one base away, this may be a read error. The chain is built from TRBV5-1 and TRBJ1-2, with 8 bases lining up with TRBD1. V gave up 1 base and J gave up 6 bases; unmatched junction bases: 2. Per the germline V gene, CDR1 is SGHRS and CDR2 is YFSETQ. The length of the CDR3 is 13 residues. The CDR3 DNA follows: TGCGCCAGCAGCTTGTCAGGGGGCGATGGCTACACCTTC. Its protein product is CASSLSGGDGYTF.

Here the CDR3 reads CASSWTSGRSGEQYF. The CDR3 DNA reads TGCGCCAGCTCCTGGACTAGCGGAAGGTCCGGGGAGCAGTACTTC. The J gene is TRBJ2-7, the V gene TRBV5-1, with 10 bases matching TRBD2. The CDR3 spans 15 residues. The J segment lost 7 bases and the V segment lost 7 bases, leaving 14 bases of the junction unmatched. Germline V gene data show CDR1 as SGHRS and CDR2 as YFSETQ.

This rearrangement joins TRBV9 to TRBJ2-1; 13 bases match TRBD2. This CDR3 comprises 15 residues. V dropped 0 bases and J dropped 12; count of bases not matched to a gene: 6. CDR1 and CDR2 from the germline V gene are SGDLS and YYNGEE. CDR3 residues: CASSVATSGRAWQFF. In nucleotides, the CDR3 is TGTGCCAGCAGCGTAGCTACTAGCGGGAGGGCATGGCAGTTCTTC.

J is TRBJ2-1 and V is TRBV7-2, with 11 nucleotides matching TRBD2. CDR1 is SGHTA and CDR2 is FQGNSA in the germline V gene. The CDR3 is 16 residues long. The ends lost 5 bases at V and 10 bases at J; junction bases unmatched: 13. CDR3 residues: CASSQTVTSGRREQFF. The CDR3 nucleotides read TGTGCCAGCAGCCAGACCGTCACTAGCGGGAGACGGGAGCAGTTCTTC.

The J gene is TRBJ2-1, the V gene TRBV28; 8 bases line up with TRBD2. CDR3 length equals 15 residues. Germline trimming cut 2 bases from V and 7 bases from J; bases unmatched to any gene: 7. Germline CDR1 MDHEN, CDR2 SYDVKM. CDR3 protein: CASSLAGTGGNEQFF. CDR3 nucleotides: TGTGCCAGCAGTTTAGCGGGAACGGGAGGGAATGAGCAGTTCTTC.

V gene TRBV3-1 (or the pseudogene TRBV3-2) combines with J gene TRBJ1-5; tentatively, D is TRBD1 (5 bases). The germline V gene encodes CDR1 LGHDT and CDR2 YNNKEL (reference sequence). Deletions cut 1 base from V and 5 bases from J, with 12 bases between. This CDR3 is built from 15 residues. CDR3 loop: CASSQVPGGDQPQHF. For the CDR3, the DNA is TGTGCCAGCAGCCAAGTCCCGGGGGGAGATCAGCCCCAGCATTTT.

The CDR3 DNA reads as TGTGCCAGCAGCTTGGGGCAGGGGCTCATGAACACTGAAGCTTTCTTT. It specifies CASSLGQGLMNTEAFF. The chain combines TRBV5-4 with TRBJ1-1; TRBD1 might be the D (6 bases). With 0 bases removed from V and 0 bases from J, the gap between germline ends came to 12 bases. CDR1 and CDR2 (germline): SGHNT, YYREEE (reference sequence). The CDR3 loop spans 16 amino acids.

The chain uses TRBV7-9 and TRBJ2-1; 9 nucleotides line up with TRBD1. In germline, CDR1 is SEHNR, CDR2 FQNEAQ (reference sequence). The CDR3 totals 13 residues. The V gene end was trimmed by 7 bases and the J gene end by 7 bases; junction bases not matched to a gene: 5. The CDR3 sequence: CASKRDRVNEQFF. For the CDR3, the DNA is TGTGCCAGCAAGCGGGACAGGGTAAATGAGCAGTTCTTC.

The chain employs TRBV7-2 and TRBJ1-6; D might be TRBD1 (5 bases). V gave up 8 bases and J gave up 8 bases, with 19 bases separating them. The CDR3 runs 15 residues. CDR1 and CDR2 from the germline V gene are SGHTA and FQGNSA. CDR3 in DNA: TGTGCCAGCCGCCCGGGGGGAAGGTACGATTCACCCCTCCACTTT. Translation gives CASRPGGRYDSPLHF.

The chain links TRBV7-9 to TRBJ1-4; possibly TRBD1 for D (6 bases). Germline V gene data show CDR1 as SEHNR and CDR2 as FQNEAQ (reference sequence). Trimming pared 4 bases from V and 4 bases from J, leaving 19 bases between. The CDR3 runs to 17 residues. DNA of the CDR3: TGTGCCAGCAGCTCACTCAAATCAACAGGGTTTAATGAAAAACTGTTTTTT. Encoded protein: CASSSLKSTGFNEKLFF.

The gene calls are TRBV12-3 or TRBV12-4 and TRBJ1-1; 9 positions match TRBD1. The trim removed 6 bases at V and 4 bases at J, leaving 3 bases unmatched. The CDR3 has 13 residues. The CDR3 sequence is CASRQGARTEAFF. The CDR3, as DNA: TGTGCCAGCAGACAGGGGGCGCGCACTGAAGCTTTCTTT.

This clone was recorded only once. The rearrangement uses TRBV28 and TRBJ1-1; possible D gene TRBD1, 5 bases. Germline CDR1 is MDHEN and CDR2 is SYDVKM. Between the trimmed V and J ends, which lost 2 bases and 2 bases, there was a span of 21 bases. The CDR3 runs to 18 residues. CDR3 sequence: CASSLMALLGQRNTEAFF. For the CDR3, the DNA is TGTGCCAGCAGTTTAATGGCCCTCCTGGGGCAGAGAAACACTGAAGCTTTCTTT.

The chain employs TRBV4-1 and TRBJ2-5; 10 bases are shared with TRBD2. CDR1 and CDR2 (germline): MGHRA, YSYEKL. The V segment lost 4 bases and the J segment 2 bases; nucleotides outside the gene matches: 7. The length of the CDR3 is 16 residues. The CDR3: CASSPTGLAYQETQYF. The CDR3 region has the DNA TGCGCCAGCAGCCCGACGGGACTAGCGTATCAAGAGACCCAGTACTTC.

The DNA of the CDR3 is TGTGCCAGCAGCTTCGGGACAGGGTATCGGCGCGGCTACACCTTC. As protein: CASSFGTGYRRGYTF. V gene TRBV5-6 combines with J gene TRBJ1-2; 9 bases are a match to TRBD1. J lost 8 bases, V lost 2 bases, and 10 bases had no gene match. Germline CDR1 reads SGHDT; CDR2 reads YYEEEE. The CDR3 totals 15 residues.

The chain links TRBV3-1 (or the pseudogene TRBV3-2) to TRBJ2-5, with TRBD2 identical over 10 bases. The CDR3 spans 16 residues. After removal of 1 base from V and 7 bases from J, the junction contained 9 bases not matched to a gene. The V gene's germline CDR1 is LGHDT and CDR2 YNNKEL (reference sequence). CDR3 coding DNA: TGTGCCAGCAGCCAAGGTCGAGCGGGAGGGTGGGGGACCCAGTACTTC. This gives the protein CASSQGRAGGWGTQYF.

J is TRBJ1-1 and V is TRBV12-3 or TRBV12-4, with 9 bases aligning to TRBD1. This CDR3 has 12 residues. V lost 8 bases to trimming and J lost 7 bases; unmatched junction nucleotides: 5. Here the CDR3 reads CASGWDRVEAFF. CDR3 DNA: TGTGCCAGCGGCTGGGACAGGGTTGAAGCTTTCTTT.

The chain combines TRBV24-1 with TRBJ1-1; D is ambiguous. V gave up 12 bases and J gave up 0 bases, with 13 bases separating them. The CDR3 length is 13 residues. CDR1 is KGHDR, CDR2 SFDVKD, per germline. The CDR3 spells CASREGVNTEAFF. DNA for the CDR3: TGTGCCTCGAGGGAGGGCGTGAACACTGAAGCTTTCTTT.